The clone carrying this T cell receptor (beta chain) appeared a few times. Its specificity is not known. The data originate from a study of neurological immune-mediated disorders. The V gene lost 7 bases and the J gene lost 5 bases, with 16 bases spanning the gap. CDR1 is SQVTM and CDR2 is ANQGSEA in the germline V gene. The CDR3 sequence is 13 residues long. TCRdb re-derived calls from the 5' RACE reads in MiXCR, one entry per CDR3 protein. Among 55,000 to 65,000 distinct CDR3 sequences listed, around a tenth were seen once. The study's findings and limits: Private repertoires in all groups were suggested by the absence of shared CDR3 amino acid sequences among expanded clones across subjects.

This sample's time point: longitudinal time-point 1 (baseline). The receptor was isolated from a male donor with HTLV-1-associated myelopathy (HAM/TSP). V usage is TRBV29-1 and J usage is TRBJ2-3; maybe TRBD2 (6 bases). Sequenced: PBMCs. CDR3 DNA sequence: TGCAGCGCCGCGGTGGGGCGGGGAGATACGCAGTATTTT. This encodes CSAAVGRGDTQYF.